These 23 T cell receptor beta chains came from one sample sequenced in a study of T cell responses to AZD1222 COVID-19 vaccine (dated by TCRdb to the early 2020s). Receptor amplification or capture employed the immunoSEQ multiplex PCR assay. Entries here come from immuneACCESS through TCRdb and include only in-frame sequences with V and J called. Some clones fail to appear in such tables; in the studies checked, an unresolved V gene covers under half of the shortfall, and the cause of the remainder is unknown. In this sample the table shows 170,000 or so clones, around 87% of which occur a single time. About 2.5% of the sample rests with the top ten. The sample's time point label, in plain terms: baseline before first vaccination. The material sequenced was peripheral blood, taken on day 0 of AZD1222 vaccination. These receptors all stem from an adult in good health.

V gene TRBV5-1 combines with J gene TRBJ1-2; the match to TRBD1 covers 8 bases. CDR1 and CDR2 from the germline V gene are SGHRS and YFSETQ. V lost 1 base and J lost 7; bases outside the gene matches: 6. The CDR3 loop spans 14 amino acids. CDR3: CASSLNRGNGGYTF. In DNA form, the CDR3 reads TGCGCCAGCAGCTTGAACAGGGGGAACGGTGGCTACACCTTC.

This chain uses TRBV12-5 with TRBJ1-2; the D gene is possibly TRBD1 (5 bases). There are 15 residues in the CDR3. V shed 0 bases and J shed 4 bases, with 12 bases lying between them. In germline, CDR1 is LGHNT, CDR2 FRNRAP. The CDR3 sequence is CASGLVLEGSYGYTF. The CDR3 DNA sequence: TGTGCTAGTGGTTTGGTTCTCGAGGGGAGCTATGGCTACACCTTC.

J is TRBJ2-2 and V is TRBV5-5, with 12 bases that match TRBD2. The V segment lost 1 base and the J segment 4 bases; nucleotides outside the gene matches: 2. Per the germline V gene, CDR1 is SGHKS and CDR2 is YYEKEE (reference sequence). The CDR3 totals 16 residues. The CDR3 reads CASSLTSGRSTGELFF. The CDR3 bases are TGTGCCAGCAGCTTGACTAGCGGGAGGTCCACCGGGGAGCTGTTTTTT.

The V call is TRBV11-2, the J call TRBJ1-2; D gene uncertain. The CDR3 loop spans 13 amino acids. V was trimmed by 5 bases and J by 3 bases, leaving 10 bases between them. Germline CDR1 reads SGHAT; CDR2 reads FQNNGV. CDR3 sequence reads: CASSLGVYYGYTF. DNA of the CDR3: TGTGCCAGCAGCCTCGGGGTTTACTATGGCTACACCTTC.

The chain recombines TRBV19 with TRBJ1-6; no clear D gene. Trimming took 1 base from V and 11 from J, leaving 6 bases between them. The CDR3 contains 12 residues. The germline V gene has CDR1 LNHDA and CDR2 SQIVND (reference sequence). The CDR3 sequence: CASSIGSAPLHF. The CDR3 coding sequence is TGTGCCAGTAGTATAGGCAGTGCACCCCTCCACTTT.

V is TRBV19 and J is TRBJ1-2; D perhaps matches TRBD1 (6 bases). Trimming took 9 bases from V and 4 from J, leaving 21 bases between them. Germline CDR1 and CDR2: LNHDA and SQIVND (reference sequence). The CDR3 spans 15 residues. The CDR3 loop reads CASQKGTTGSYGYTF. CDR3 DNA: TGTGCCAGCCAAAAGGGGACAACCGGCTCCTATGGCTACACCTTC.

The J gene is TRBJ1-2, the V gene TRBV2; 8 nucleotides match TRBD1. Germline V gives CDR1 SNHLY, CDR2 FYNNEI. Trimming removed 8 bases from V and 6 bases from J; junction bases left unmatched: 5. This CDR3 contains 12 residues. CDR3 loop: CASGWTGNGYTF. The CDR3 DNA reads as TGTGCCAGCGGGTGGACAGGGAATGGCTACACCTTC.

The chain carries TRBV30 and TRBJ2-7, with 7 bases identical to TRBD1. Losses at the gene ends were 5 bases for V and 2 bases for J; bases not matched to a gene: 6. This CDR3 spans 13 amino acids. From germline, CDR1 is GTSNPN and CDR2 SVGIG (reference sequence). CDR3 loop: CAWGRDRTYEQYF. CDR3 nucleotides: TGTGCCTGGGGCCGGGACAGAACCTACGAGCAGTACTTC.

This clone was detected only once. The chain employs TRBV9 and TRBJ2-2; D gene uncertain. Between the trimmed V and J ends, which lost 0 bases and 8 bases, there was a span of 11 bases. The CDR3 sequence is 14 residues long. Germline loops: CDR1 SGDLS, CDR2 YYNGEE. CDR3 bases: TGTGCCAGCAGCGTAGCCACCCCCCCAGGGGAGCTGTTTTTT. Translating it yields CASSVATPPGELFF.

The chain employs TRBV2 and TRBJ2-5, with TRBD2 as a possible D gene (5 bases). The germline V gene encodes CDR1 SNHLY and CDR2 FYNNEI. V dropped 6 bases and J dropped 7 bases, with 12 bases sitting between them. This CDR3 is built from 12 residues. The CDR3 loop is CASRMGSGTQYF. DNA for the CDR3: TGTGCCAGCAGGATGGGGAGCGGGACCCAGTACTTC. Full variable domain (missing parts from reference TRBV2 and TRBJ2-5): EPEVTQTPSHQVTQMGQEVILRCVPISNHLYFYWYRQILGQKVEFLVSFYNNEISEKSEIFDDQFSVERPDGSNFTLKIRSTKLEDSAMYFCASRMGSGTQYFGPGTRLLVL.

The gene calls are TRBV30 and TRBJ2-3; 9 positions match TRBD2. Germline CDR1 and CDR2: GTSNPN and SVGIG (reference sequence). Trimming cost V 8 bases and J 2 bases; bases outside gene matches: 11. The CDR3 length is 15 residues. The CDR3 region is CAAKHRLAVTDTQYF. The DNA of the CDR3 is TGTGCCGCAAAACACCGACTAGCGGTCACAGATACGCAGTATTTT.

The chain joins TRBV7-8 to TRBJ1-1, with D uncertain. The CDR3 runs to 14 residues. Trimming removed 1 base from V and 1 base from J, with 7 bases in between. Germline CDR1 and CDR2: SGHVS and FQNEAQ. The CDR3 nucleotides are TGTGCCAGCAGCTTAGGGGGTTCGAACACTGAAGCTTTCTTT. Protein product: CASSLGGSNTEAFF.

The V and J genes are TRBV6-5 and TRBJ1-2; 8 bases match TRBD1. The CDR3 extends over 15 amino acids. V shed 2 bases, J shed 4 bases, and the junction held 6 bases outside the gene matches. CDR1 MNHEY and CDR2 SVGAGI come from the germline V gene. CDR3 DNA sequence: TGTGCCAGCAGTTACGGGCAGGGGGCAAGCTATGGCTACACCTTC. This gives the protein CASSYGQGASYGYTF.

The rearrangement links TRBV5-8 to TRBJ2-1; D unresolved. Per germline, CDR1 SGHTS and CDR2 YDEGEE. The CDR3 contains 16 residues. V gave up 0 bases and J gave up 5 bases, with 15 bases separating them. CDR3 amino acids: CASSLGPKTANNEQFF. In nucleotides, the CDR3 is TGTGCCAGCAGCTTGGGCCCCAAGACGGCTAACAATGAGCAGTTCTTC.

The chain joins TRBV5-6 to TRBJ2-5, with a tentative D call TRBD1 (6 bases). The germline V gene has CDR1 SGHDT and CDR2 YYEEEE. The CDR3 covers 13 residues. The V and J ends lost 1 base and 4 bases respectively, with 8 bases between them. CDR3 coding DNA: TGTGCCAGCAGCTTGACAGGGAGAGAGACCCAGTACTTC. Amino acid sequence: CASSLTGRETQYF.

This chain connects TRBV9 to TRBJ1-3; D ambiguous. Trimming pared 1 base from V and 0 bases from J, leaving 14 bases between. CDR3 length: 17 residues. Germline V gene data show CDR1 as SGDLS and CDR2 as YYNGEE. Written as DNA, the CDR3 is TGTGCCAGCAGCGTAAATCGAAAGGTTAGCTCTGGAAACACCATATATTTT. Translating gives CASSVNRKVSSGNTIYF.

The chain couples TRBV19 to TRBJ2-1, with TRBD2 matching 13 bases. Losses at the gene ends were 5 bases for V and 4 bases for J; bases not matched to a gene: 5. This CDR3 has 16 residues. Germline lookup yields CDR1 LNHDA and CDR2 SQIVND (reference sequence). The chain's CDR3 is CASSRTSGSYYNEQFF. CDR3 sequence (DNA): TGTGCCAGTAGTCGGACTAGCGGGAGCTATTACAATGAGCAGTTCTTC. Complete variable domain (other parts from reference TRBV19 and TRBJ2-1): DGGITQSPKYLFRKEGQNVTLSCEQNLNHDAMYWYRQDPGQGLRLIYYSQIVNDFQKGDIAEGYSVSREKKESFPLTVTSAQKNPTAFYLCASSRTSGSYYNEQFFGPGTRLTVL.

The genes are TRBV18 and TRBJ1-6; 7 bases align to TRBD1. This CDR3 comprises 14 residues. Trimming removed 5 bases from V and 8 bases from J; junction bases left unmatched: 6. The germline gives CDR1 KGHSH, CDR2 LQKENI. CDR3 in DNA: TGTGCCAGCTCAAGCGACAGGGAGTATTCACCCCTCCACTTT. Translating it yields CASSSDREYSPLHF.

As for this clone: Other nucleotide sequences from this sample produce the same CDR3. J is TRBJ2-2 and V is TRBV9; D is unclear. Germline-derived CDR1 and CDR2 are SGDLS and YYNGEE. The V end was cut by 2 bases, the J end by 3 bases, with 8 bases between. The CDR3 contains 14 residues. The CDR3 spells CASSVDYYTGELFF. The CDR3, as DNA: TGTGCCAGCAGCGTCGATTATTACACCGGGGAGCTGTTTTTT.

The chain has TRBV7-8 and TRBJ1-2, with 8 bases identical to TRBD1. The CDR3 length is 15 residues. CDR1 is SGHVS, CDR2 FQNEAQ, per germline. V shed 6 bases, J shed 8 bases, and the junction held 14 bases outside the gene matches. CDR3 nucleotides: TGTGCCAGCAGTCATCTAACGCAGGGGGCAAGCGGCTACACCTTC. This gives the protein CASSHLTQGASGYTF.

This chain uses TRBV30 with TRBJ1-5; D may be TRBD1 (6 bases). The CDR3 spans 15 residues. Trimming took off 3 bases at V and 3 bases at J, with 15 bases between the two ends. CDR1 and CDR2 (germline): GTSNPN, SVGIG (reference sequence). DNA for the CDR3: TGTGCCTGGAGCGCAGGACAGACCCACAATCAGCCCCAGCATTTT. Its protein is CAWSAGQTHNQPQHF.

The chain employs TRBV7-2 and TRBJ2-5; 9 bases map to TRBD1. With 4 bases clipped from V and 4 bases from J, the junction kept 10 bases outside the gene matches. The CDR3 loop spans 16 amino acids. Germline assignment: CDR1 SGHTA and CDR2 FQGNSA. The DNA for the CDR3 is TGTGCCAGCAGCTCGATGGGACAGGGAAGGAGAGAGACCCAGTACTTC. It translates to CASSSMGQGRRETQYF.

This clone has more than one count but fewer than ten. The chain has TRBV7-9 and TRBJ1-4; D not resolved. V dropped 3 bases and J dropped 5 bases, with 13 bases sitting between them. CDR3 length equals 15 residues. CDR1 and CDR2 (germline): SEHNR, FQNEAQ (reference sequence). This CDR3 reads CASSFRRKENEKLFF. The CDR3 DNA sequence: TGTGCCAGCAGCTTTCGCCGAAAGGAAAATGAAAAACTGTTTTTT.